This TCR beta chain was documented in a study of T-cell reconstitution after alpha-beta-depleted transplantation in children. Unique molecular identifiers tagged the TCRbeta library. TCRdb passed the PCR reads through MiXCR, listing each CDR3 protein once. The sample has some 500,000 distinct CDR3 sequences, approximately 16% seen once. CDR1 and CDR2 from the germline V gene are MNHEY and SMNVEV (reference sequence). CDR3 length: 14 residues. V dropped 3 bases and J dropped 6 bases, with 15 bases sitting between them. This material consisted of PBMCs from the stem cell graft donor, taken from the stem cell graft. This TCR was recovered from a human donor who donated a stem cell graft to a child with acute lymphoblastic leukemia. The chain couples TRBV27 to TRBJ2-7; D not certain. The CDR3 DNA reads TGTGCCAGCAGTTTTTTGGTGGCGATAGGCGAGCAGTACTTC. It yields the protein CASSFLVAIGEQYF.